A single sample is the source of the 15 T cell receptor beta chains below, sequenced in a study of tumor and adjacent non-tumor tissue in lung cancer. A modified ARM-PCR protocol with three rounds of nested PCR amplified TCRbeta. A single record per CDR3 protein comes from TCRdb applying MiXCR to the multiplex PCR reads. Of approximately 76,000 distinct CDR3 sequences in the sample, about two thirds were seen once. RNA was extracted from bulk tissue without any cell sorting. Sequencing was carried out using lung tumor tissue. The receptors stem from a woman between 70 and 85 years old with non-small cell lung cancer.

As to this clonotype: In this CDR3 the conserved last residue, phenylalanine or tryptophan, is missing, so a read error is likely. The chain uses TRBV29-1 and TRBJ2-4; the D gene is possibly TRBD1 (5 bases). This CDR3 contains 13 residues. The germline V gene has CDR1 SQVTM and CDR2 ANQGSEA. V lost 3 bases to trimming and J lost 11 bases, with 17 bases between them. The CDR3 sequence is CSVEEAPRGVQYC. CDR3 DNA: TGCAGCGTTGAGGAAGCGCCTAGGGGCGTTCAGTACTGC.

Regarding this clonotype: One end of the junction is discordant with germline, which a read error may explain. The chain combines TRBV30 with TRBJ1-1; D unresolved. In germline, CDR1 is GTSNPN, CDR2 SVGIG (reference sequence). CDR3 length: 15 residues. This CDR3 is CAWGVGIGRASEAFF. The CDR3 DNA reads TGTGCCTGGGGTGTCGGGATAGGGAGAGCCAGTGAAGCTTTCTTT.

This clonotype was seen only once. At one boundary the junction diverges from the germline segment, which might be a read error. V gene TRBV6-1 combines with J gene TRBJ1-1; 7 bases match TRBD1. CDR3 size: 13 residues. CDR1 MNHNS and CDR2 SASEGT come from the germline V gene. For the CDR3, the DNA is TGCGCCAGCAGAGGGGGCTTGGACATTGAAGCTTTCTTT. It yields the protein CASRGGLDIEAFF.

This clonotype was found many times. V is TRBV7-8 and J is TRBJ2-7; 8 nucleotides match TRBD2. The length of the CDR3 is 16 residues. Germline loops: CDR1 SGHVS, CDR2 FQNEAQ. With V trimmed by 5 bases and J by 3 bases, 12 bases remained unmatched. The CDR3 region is CASSPTGGGYDYEQYF. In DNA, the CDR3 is TGTGCCAGCAGCCCCACCGGGGGGGGGTACGACTACGAGCAGTACTTC.

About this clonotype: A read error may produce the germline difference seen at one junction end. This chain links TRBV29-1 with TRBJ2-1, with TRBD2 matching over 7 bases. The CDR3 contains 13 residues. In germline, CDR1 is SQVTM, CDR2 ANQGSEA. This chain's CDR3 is CSVKWEGRNEQFF. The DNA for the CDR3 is TGCAGCGTTAAGTGGGAGGGCCGGAATGAGCAATTTTTC.

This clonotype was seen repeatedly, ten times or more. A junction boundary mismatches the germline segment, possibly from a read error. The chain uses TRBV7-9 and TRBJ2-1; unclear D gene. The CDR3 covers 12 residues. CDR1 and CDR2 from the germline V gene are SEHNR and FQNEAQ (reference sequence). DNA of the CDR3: TGTACCAGCAGCCCCATCGGTGGAGAGCAGTTCTTC. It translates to CTSSPIGGEQFF.

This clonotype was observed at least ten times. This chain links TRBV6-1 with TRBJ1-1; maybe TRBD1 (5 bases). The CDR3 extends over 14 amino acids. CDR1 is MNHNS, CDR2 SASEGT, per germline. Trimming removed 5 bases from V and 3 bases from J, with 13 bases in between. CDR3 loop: CASSTGTLDTEAFF. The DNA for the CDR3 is TGTGCCAGCAGTACCGGGACGTTGGACACTGAAGCTTTCTTT.

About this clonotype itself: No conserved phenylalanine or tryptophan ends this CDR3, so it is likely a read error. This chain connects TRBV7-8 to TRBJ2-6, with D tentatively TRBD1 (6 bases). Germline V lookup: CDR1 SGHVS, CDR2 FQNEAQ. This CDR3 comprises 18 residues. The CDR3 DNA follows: TGTGCCAGCAGCTTAACAGGGTTGGACCTCTCTGGGGCCAACATCCTGACTTTG. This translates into CASSLTGLDLSGANILTL.

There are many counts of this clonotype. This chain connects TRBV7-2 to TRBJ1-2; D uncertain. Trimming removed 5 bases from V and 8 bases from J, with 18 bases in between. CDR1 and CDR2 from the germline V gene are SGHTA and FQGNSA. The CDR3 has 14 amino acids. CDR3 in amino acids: CASSPGSSPRGYTF. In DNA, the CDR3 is TGTGCCAGCAGCCCCGGTTCCTCTCCTCGAGGCTACACCTTC. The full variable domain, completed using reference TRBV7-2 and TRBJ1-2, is GAGVSQSPSNKVTEKGKDVELRCDPISGHTALYWYRQSLGQGLEFLIYFQGNSAPDKSGLPSDRFSAERTGGSVSTLTIQRTQQEDSAVYLCASSPGSSPRGYTFGSGTRLTVV.

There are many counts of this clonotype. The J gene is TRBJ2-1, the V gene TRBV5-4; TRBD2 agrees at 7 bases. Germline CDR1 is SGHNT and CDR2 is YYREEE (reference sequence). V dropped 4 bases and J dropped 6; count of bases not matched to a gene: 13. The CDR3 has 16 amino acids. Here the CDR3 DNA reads TGTGCCAGCAGCCTGGGGGGAGCGGGAAGGGGCAATGAGCAGTTCTTC. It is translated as CASSLGGAGRGNEQFF.

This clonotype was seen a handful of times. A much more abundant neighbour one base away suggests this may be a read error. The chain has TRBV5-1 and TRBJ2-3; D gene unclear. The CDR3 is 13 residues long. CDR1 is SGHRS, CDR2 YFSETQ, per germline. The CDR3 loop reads CTSSSLLEDTQYF. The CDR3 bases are TGCACCAGCAGCTCCCTATTAGAGGATACGCAGTATTTT. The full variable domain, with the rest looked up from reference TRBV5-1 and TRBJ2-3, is KAGVTQTPRYLIKTRGQQVTLSCSPISGHRSVSWYQQTPGQGLQFLFEYFSETQRNKGNFPGRFSGRQFSNSRSEMNVSTLELGDSALYLCTSSSLLEDTQYFGPGTRLTVL.

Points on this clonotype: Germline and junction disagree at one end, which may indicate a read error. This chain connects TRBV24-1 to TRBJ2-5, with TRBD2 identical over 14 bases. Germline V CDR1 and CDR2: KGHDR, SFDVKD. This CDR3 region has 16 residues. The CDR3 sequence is CATSDAGTSGGETHYF. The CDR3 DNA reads TGTGCCACCAGTGACGCCGGGACTAGCGGGGGAGAGACCCATTACTTC.

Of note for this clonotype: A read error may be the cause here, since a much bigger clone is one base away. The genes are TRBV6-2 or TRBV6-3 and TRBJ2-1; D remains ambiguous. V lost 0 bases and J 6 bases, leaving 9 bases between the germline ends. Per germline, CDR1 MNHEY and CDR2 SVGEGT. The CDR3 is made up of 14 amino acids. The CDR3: CASSYSKWGNEQFF. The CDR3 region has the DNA TGTGCCAGCAGTTACTCGAAGTGGGGCAATGAGCAGTTCTTC.

This chain's CDR3 is CAGFDGGLSTDTQYF. The CDR3 DNA follows: TGCGCCGGCTTCGATGGGGGACTTTCCACAGATACGCAGTATTTT. The chain has TRBV5-1 and TRBJ2-3; perhaps TRBD2 as D (6 bases). The CDR3 is 15 residues long. V dropped 10 bases and J dropped 2 bases, with 20 bases sitting between them. The germline gives CDR1 SGHRS, CDR2 YFSETQ.

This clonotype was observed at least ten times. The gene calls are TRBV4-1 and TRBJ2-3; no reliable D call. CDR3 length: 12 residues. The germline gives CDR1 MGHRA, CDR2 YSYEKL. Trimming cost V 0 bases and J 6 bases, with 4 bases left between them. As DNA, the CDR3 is TGCGCCAGCAGCCAAGATTACGATACGCAGTATTTT. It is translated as CASSQDYDTQYF.